This T cell receptor beta chain emerged from a study of blood T cell repertoires in COVID-19. TCRdb's table, derived via immunoSEQ multiplex PCR, lists solely in-frame clones and lacks some. The sample has 97,000 or so clones, 84% seen once. V was pared by 5 bases and J by 6 bases, with 6 bases of the junction left unmatched. CDR1 and CDR2 (germline): ENHRY, SYGVKD. The CDR3 contains 16 residues. The chain joins TRBV10-3 to TRBJ2-2, with TRBD2 matching 13 bases. Sample: peripheral blood. The sequence was obtained from a human donor in a cohort sampled during active COVID-19. CDR3 residues: CAISSRTSGGAGELFF. In nucleotides, the CDR3 is TGTGCCATCAGTTCCCGGACTAGCGGGGGAGCCGGGGAGCTGTTTTTT.